These T cell receptor beta chains were read from a single sample in a study of post-analysis software for immune sequencing data. TCRdb re-analysed the PCR reads in MiXCR, keeping a single row per CDR3 protein. Among hundreds of thousands of distinct CDR3 sequences listed, roughly 50% were seen once. Material for sequencing was blood. The receptors come from a girl under 18 with multiple sclerosis. CDR3s include the opening cysteine and the closing phenylalanine or tryptophan. Fields, in order: J gene, clone size, D gene, V gene, CDR3 protein, CDR3 DNA. A D gene is named only where the DNA matches it firmly. A row's size may be missing; if present it is once, few, many or a size class.

j_gene: TRBJ2-7
abundance: few
d_gene: .
v_gene: TRBV25-1
CDR3aa: CASSGDHSYEQYF
CDR3nt: TGTGCCAGCAGTGGAGACCACTCCTATGAGCAGTACTTC

j_gene: TRBJ2-7
abundance: .
d_gene: TRBD1
v_gene: TRBV6-5
CDR3aa: CVSSYGTGIYEQYF
CDR3nt: TGTGTCAGCAGTTACGGGACAGGGATCTACGAGCAGTACTTC

j_gene: TRBJ2-3
abundance: few
d_gene: .
v_gene: TRBV7-3
CDR3aa: CASSLTAAPGTDTQYF
CDR3nt: TGTGCCAGCAGCTTAACAGCTGCGCCGGGAACAGATACGCAGTATTTT

j_gene: TRBJ1-6
abundance: .
d_gene: TRBD1
v_gene: TRBV20-1
CDR3aa: CSARGQGNSPLHF
CDR3nt: TGCAGTGCTAGAGGACAGGGTAATTCACCCCTCCACTTT

j_gene: TRBJ2-1
abundance: few
d_gene: TRBD2
v_gene: TRBV10-3
CDR3aa: CAITATSGDSYNEQFF
CDR3nt: TGTGCCATCACCGCGACTAGCGGGGACTCCTACAATGAGCAGTTCTTC

j_gene: TRBJ2-1
abundance: .
d_gene: TRBD2
v_gene: TRBV27
CDR3aa: CASSSSGGERHEQFF
CDR3nt: TGTGCCAGCAGTTCAAGTGGGGGGGAGAGGCATGAGCAGTTCTTC

j_gene: TRBJ2-3
abundance: .
d_gene: TRBD1
v_gene: TRBV3-1
CDR3aa: CASSQGTATDTQYF
CDR3nt: TGTGCCAGCAGCCAGGGGACAGCCACAGATACGCAGTATTTT

j_gene: TRBJ1-2
abundance: .
d_gene: .
v_gene: TRBV12-3/TRBV12-4
CDR3aa: CASSPLVVFGYTF
CDR3nt: TGTGCCAGCAGTCCGCTTGTGGTTTTTGGCTACACCTTC

j_gene: TRBJ2-5
abundance: .
d_gene: .
v_gene: TRBV29-1
CDR3aa: CSVERLYQETQYF
CDR3nt: TGCAGCGTTGAAAGACTGTACCAAGAGACCCAGTACTTC

j_gene: TRBJ2-7
abundance: .
d_gene: TRBD2
v_gene: TRBV29-1
CDR3aa: CSVAPGTSGRSYEQYF
CDR3nt: TGCAGCGTTGCCCCCGGGACTAGCGGGAGGAGCTACGAGCAGTACTTC

j_gene: TRBJ1-2
abundance: few
d_gene: .
v_gene: TRBV12-3/TRBV12-4
CDR3aa: CASSPSLSYGYTF
CDR3nt: TGTGCCAGCAGTCCCAGCCTGAGCTATGGCTACACCTTC

j_gene: TRBJ2-7
abundance: .
d_gene: .
v_gene: TRBV30
CDR3aa: CAWSGLDYEQYF
CDR3nt: TGTGCCTGGAGTGGACTAGATTACGAGCAGTACTTC

j_gene: TRBJ2-7
abundance: few
d_gene: TRBD1
v_gene: TRBV6-5
CDR3aa: CASSSRQGWDYEQYF
CDR3nt: TGTGCCAGCAGTTCCCGACAGGGGTGGGATTACGAGCAGTACTTC

j_gene: TRBJ2-7
abundance: .
d_gene: TRBD2
v_gene: TRBV30
CDR3aa: CAWSSGGNEQYF
CDR3nt: TGTGCCTGGAGTTCGGGGGGAAACGAGCAGTACTTC

j_gene: TRBJ2-7
abundance: .
d_gene: .
v_gene: TRBV12-3/TRBV12-4
CDR3aa: CASSSLWAGQIYEQYF
CDR3nt: TGTGCCAGCAGCTCCCTTTGGGCAGGGCAAATTTACGAGCAGTACTTC

j_gene: TRBJ2-7
abundance: few
d_gene: .
v_gene: TRBV6-6
CDR3aa: CASSYPGQGKSYEQYF
CDR3nt: TGTGCCAGCAGTTACCCCGGGCAGGGCAAGTCCTACGAGCAGTACTTC

j_gene: TRBJ2-7
abundance: .
d_gene: TRBD2
v_gene: TRBV7-8
CDR3aa: CASSFRESRTSGRNEQYF
CDR3nt: TGTGCCAGCAGCTTCCGAGAGAGTAGGACTAGCGGGAGGAACGAGCAGTACTTC

j_gene: TRBJ2-1
abundance: .
d_gene: .
v_gene: TRBV3-1
CDR3aa: CASSQDPTLRYNEQFF
CDR3nt: TGTGCCAGCAGCCAAGACCCCACCCTTAGGTACAATGAGCAGTTCTTC

j_gene: TRBJ2-1
abundance: .
d_gene: .
v_gene: TRBV5-1
CDR3aa: CASSFVTSPHEQFF
CDR3nt: TGCGCCAGCAGCTTCGTAACTAGTCCCCATGAGCAGTTCTTC

j_gene: TRBJ2-7
abundance: .
d_gene: .
v_gene: TRBV12-3/TRBV12-4
CDR3aa: CASSLQYEQYF
CDR3nt: TGTGCCAGCAGTTTGCAGTACGAGCAGTACTTC

j_gene: TRBJ1-2
abundance: once
d_gene: .
v_gene: TRBV20-1
CDR3aa: CSAVGPWNGYTF
CDR3nt: TGCAGTGCCGTAGGGCCTTGGAATGGCTACACCTTC

j_gene: TRBJ1-4
abundance: few
d_gene: TRBD1
v_gene: TRBV5-1
CDR3aa: CASSFYVRDREREKLFF
CDR3nt: TGCGCCAGCAGCTTCTACGTTAGGGACAGGGAGCGTGAAAAACTGTTTTTT

j_gene: TRBJ2-5
abundance: few
d_gene: .
v_gene: TRBV29-1
CDR3aa: CSVTAGRTETQYF
CDR3nt: TGCAGCGTCACGGCAGGGCGAACAGAGACCCAGTACTTC

j_gene: TRBJ2-7
abundance: .
d_gene: TRBD2
v_gene: TRBV20-1
CDR3aa: CSASSLAVTYEQYF
CDR3nt: TGCAGTGCTTCATCACTAGCGGTAACCTACGAGCAGTACTTC

j_gene: TRBJ1-2
abundance: .
d_gene: .
v_gene: TRBV15
CDR3aa: CATSRDPYRAGGYTF
CDR3nt: TGTGCCACCAGCAGAGATCCTTACAGGGCCGGTGGCTACACCTTC

j_gene: TRBJ2-1
abundance: .
d_gene: .
v_gene: TRBV2
CDR3aa: CASRGGLPYNEQFF
CDR3nt: TGTGCCAGCAGGGGGGGACTCCCCTACAATGAGCAGTTCTTC

j_gene: TRBJ2-7
abundance: .
d_gene: TRBD2
v_gene: TRBV18
CDR3aa: CVSSPSLAGRGEQYF
CDR3nt: TGTGTCAGCTCCCCCAGCCTAGCGGGAAGAGGCGAGCAGTACTTC

j_gene: TRBJ2-5
abundance: few
d_gene: TRBD2
v_gene: TRBV2
CDR3aa: CASISIERELGETQYF
CDR3nt: TGTGCCAGCATCTCAATTGAGCGGGAGCTTGGAGAGACCCAGTACTTC

j_gene: TRBJ2-5
abundance: few
d_gene: .
v_gene: TRBV5-1
CDR3aa: CASSWETEETQYF
CDR3nt: TGCGCCAGCAGCTGGGAGACAGAAGAGACCCAGTACTTC

j_gene: TRBJ2-7
abundance: .
d_gene: TRBD1
v_gene: TRBV9
CDR3aa: CASSAAGQAYEQYF
CDR3nt: TGTGCCAGCAGCGCCGCAGGACAGGCATACGAGCAGTACTTC

j_gene: TRBJ2-3
abundance: few
d_gene: .
v_gene: TRBV7-9
CDR3aa: CASSLDRVVNTQYF
CDR3nt: TGTGCCAGCAGCTTAGATAGGGTCGTAAATACGCAGTATTTT